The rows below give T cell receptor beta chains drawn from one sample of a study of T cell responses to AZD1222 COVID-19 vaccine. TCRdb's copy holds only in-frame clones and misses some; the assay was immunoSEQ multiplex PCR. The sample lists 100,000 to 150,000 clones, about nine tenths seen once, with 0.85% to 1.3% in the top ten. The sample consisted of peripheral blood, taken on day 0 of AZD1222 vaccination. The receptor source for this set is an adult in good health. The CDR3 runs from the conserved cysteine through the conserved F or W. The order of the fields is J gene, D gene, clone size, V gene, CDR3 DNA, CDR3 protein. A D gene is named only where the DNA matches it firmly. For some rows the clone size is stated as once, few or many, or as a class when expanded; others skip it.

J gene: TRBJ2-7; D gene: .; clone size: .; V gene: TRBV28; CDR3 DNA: TGTGCCAGCAGTCTCGACAGGTTCTACGAGCAGTACTTC; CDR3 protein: CASSLDRFYEQYF
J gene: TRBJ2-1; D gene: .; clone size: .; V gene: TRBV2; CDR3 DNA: TGTGCCAGCAGTGTAAAAGGGCCTCTTGACACGTGTGAGCAGTTCTTC; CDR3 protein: CASSVKGPLDTCEQFF
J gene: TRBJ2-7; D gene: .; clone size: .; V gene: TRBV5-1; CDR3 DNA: TGCGCCAGCAGCTTGGCCTTGAGTGGCTACGAGCAGTACTTC; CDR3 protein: CASSLALSGYEQYF
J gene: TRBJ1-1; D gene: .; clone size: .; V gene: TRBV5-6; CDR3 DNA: TGTGCCAGCAGCTTGGTGCCGCCTTCGGAGGCTTTCTTT; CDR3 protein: CASSLVPPSEAFF
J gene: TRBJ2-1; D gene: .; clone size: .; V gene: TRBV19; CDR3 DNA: TGTGCCAGTAGTATGCAAGGGGCCAATGAGCAGTTCTTC; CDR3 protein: CASSMQGANEQFF
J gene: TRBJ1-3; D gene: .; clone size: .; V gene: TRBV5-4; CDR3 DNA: TGTGCCAGCAGCTTACAGGCCAACTCTGGAAACACCATATATTTT; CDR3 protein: CASSLQANSGNTIYF
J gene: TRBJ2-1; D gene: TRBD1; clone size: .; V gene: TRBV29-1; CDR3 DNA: TGCAGCGTCTCCCCTGCACTTCAAGACAGGGGGCAATACAATGAGCAGTTCTTC; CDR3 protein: CSVSPALQDRGQYNEQFF
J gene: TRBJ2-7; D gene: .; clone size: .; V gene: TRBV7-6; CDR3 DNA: TGTGCCAGCAGCGCTAGCCCCGGGCCCAACTACGAGCAGTACTTC; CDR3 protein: CASSASPGPNYEQYF
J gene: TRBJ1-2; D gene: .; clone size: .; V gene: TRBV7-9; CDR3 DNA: TGTGCCAGCAGCTTAACCTATTCGGCGGGCCGCAAGTATGGCTACACCTTC; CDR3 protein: CASSLTYSAGRKYGYTF
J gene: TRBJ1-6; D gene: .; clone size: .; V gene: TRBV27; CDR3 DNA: TGTGCCAGCAGTTTTGGGCAGGTGAATAATTCACCCCTCCACTTT; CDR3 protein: CASSFGQVNNSPLHF
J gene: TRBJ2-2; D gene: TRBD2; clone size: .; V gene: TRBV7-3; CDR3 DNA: TGTGCCAGCAGCTCGACGGGGAGCGGGGACGAGCTGTTTTTT; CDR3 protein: CASSSTGSGDELFF
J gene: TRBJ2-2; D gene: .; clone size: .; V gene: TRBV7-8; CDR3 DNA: TGTGCCAGCAGCTTTCCGAGCGGCAGAACGAACACCGGGGAGCTGTTTTTT; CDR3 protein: CASSFPSGRTNTGELFF
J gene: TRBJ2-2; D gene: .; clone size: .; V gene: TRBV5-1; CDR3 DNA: TGCGCCAGCAGCTTGGCGTCCCTCACCGGGGAGCTGTTTTTT; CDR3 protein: CASSLASLTGELFF
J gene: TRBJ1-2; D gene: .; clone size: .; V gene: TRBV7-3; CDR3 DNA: TGTGCCAGCAGCCTGGCTGGCTACACCTTC; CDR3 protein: CASSLAGYTF
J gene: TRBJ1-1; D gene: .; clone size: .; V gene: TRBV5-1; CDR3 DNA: TGCGCCAGCAGCTTGGAGGGGGGCCGGACGGTAACTGAAGCTTTCTTT; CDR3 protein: CASSLEGGRTVTEAFF
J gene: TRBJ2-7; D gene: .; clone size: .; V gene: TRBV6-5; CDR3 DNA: TGTGCCATCACCGGGTCCAGCGCATACGAGCAGTACTTC; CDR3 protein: CAITGSSAYEQYF
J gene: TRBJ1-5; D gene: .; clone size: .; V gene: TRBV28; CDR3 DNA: TGTGCCAGCAGTTTCCCCGTAAATCAGCCCCAGCATTTT; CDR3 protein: CASSFPVNQPQHF
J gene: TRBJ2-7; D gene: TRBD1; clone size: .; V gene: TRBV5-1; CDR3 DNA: TGCGCCAGCAGCTACGAACGGGACAGGGGCTACGAGCAGTACTTC; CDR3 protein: CASSYERDRGYEQYF
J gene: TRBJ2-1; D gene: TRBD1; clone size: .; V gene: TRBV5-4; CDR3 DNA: TGTGCCAGCAGCAACCGGGACAGGGGCCGATATCCCCCTTACAATGAGCAGTTCTTC; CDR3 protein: CASSNRDRGRYPPYNEQFF
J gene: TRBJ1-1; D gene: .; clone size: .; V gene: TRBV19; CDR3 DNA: TGTGCCAGTAGTCCCCCCCGGACAGCTAACACTGAAGCTTTCTTT; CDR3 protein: CASSPPRTANTEAFF
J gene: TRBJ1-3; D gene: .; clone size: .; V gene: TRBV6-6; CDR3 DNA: TGTGCCAGCAACGAAGGATTCGGGGCTGGAAACACCATATATTTT; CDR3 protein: CASNEGFGAGNTIYF
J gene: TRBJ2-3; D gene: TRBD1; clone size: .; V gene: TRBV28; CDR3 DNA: TGTGCCAGCAGTAGACAGGGGAGGACAGATACGCAGTATTTT; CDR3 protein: CASSRQGRTDTQYF
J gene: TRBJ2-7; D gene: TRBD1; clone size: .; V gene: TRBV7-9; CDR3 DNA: TGTGCCAGCAGCCCCCGGGACAGGGGTTACGAGCAGTACTTC; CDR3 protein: CASSPRDRGYEQYF
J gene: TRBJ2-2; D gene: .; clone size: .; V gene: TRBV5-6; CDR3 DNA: TGTGCCAGCAGCGTAAACACAGCGAACACCGGGGAGCTGTTTTTT; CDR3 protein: CASSVNTANTGELFF
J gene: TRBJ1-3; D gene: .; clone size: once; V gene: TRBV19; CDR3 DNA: TGTGCCAGTCGGGAGGGAAGCTCTGGAAACACCATATATTTT; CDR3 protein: CASREGSSGNTIYF
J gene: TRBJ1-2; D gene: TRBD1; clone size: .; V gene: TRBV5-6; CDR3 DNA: TGTGCCAGCAGCTTGGTCGGGACAGGACTTAACTATGGCTACACCTTC; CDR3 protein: CASSLVGTGLNYGYTF
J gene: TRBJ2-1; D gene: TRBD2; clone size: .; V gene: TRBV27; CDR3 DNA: TGTGCCAGCAGTTTGCGGACTAGCGGCGATGAGCAGTTCTTC; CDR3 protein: CASSLRTSGDEQFF
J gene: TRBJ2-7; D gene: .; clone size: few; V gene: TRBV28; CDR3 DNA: TGTGCCAGCAGTTTACCAGGAGACTCCTACGAGCAGTACTTC; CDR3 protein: CASSLPGDSYEQYF
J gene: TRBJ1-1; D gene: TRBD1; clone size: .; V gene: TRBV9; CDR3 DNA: TGTGCCAGCAGCGTAGTGTCAGGGGGAGGCACTGAAGCTTTCTTT; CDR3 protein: CASSVVSGGGTEAFF
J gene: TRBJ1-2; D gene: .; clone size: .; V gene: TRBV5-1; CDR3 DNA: TGCGCCAGCAGCTTGGCCGCGGGGAGTCCCGTTGGCTACACCTTC; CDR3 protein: CASSLAAGSPVGYTF
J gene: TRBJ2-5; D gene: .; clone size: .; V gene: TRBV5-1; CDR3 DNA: TGCGCCAGCAGCTTGGAAAGGCCGGGACCAGGGCCCGAGACCCAGTACTTC; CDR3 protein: CASSLERPGPGPETQYF
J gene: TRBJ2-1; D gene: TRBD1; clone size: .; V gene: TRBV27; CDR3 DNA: TGTGCCAGCAGTTTACCCGGGACAGGGACGTGGAATGAGCAGTTCTTC; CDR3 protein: CASSLPGTGTWNEQFF
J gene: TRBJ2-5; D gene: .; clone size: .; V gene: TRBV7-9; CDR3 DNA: TGTGCCAGCAGCCTCGTATATGACGGAAAAGAGACCCAGTACTTC; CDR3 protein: CASSLVYDGKETQYF
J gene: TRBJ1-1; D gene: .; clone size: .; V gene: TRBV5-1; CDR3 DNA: TGCGCCAGCAGCTTGGCCCCGCGACAGAACACTGAAGCTTTCTTT; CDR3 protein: CASSLAPRQNTEAFF
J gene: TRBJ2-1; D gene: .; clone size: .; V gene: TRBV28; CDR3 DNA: TGTGCCAGCAGTTTGTGGAGCTCCTACAATGAGCAGTTCTTC; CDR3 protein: CASSLWSSYNEQFF
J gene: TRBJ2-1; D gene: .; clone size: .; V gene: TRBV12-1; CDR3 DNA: TGTGCCAGCAGCCCCCACCCTCCCTTGGGACTAGACTACAATGAGCAGTTCTTC; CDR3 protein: CASSPHPPLGLDYNEQFF
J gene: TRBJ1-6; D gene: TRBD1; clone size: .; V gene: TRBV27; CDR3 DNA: TGTGCCAGCAGTTTCAGGGGGTCTCGGTCACCCCTCCACTTT; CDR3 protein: CASSFRGSRSPLHF
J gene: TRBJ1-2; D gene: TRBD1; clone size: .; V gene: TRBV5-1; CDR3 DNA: TGCGCCAGCAGCTCGAATCCGGGACAGGGTAACTATGGCTACACCTTC; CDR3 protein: CASSSNPGQGNYGYTF
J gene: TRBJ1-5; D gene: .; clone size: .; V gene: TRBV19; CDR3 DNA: TGTGCCAGTAGTGACGGGCGAAGCAATCAGCCCCAGCATTTT; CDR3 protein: CASSDGRSNQPQHF
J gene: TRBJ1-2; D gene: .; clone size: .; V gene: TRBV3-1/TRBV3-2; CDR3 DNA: TGTGCCAGCAGCCGGGACGGAGCCGGCTACACCTTC; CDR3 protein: CASSRDGAGYTF
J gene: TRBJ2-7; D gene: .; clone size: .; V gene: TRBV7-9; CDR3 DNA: TGTGCCAGCAGCTTAAACAGTTACTACGAGCAGTACTTC; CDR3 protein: CASSLNSYYEQYF
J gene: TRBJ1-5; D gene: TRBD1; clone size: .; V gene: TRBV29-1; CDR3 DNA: TGCAGCGTTGGACAGGGTTCTAATCAGCCCCAGCATTTT; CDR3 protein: CSVGQGSNQPQHF
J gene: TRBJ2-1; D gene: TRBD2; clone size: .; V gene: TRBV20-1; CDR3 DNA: TGCAGTGCTAGTAAGGGGACTAGCGGGTACAATGAGCAGTTCTTC; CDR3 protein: CSASKGTSGYNEQFF
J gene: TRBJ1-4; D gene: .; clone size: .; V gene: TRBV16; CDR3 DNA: TGTGCCAGCAGCCAATCATCGGGCAGGGTTACAACTAATGAAAAACTGTTTTTT; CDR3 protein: CASSQSSGRVTTNEKLFF
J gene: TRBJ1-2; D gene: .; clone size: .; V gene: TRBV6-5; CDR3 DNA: TGTGCCAGCAGTAGGAGGGATAACTATGGCTACACCTTC; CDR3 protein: CASSRRDNYGYTF
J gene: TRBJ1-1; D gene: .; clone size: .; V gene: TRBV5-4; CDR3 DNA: TGTGCCAGCAGCTTGGATAGGGCAGAGGGCTCTGAAGCTTTCTTT; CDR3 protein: CASSLDRAEGSEAFF
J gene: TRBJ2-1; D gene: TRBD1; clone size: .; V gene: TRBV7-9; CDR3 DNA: TGTGCCAGCAGCTCCGGGACAGGGGCCTACAATGAGCAGTTCTTC; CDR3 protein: CASSSGTGAYNEQFF
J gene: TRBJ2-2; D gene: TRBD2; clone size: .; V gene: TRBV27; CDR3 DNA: TGTGCCAGCAGTCCCCGGACTAGCGGCTACACCGGGGAGCTGTTTTTT; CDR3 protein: CASSPRTSGYTGELFF
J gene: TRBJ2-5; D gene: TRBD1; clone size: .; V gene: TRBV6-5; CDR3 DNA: TGTGCCAGCAGTAGGACAGGGGGCTCGGGGGCCCAGTACTTC; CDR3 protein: CASSRTGGSGAQYF
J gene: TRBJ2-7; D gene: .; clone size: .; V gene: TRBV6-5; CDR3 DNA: TGTGCCAGCAGTTACTCGGCTAGCTCCTACGAGCAGTACTTC; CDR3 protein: CASSYSASSYEQYF
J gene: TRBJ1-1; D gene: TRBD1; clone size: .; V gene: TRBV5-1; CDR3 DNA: TGCGCCAGCAGCTTGGGACAGGGTAGAACTGAAGCTTTCTTT; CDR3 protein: CASSLGQGRTEAFF
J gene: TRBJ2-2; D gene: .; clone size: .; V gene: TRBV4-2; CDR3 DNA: TGTGCCAGCAGCCAAGGGACGGTAGAAGTCACCGGGGAGCTGTTTTTT; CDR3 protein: CASSQGTVEVTGELFF
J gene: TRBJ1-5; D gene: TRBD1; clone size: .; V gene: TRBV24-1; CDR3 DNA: TGTGCCACAAGTATTGGGACAGGGGGGTATCAGCCCCAGCATTTT; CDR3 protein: CATSIGTGGYQPQHF
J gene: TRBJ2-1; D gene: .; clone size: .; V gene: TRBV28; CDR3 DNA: TGTGCCAGCACCCTGGGGAGCTCCTACAATGAGCAGTTCTTC; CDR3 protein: CASTLGSSYNEQFF
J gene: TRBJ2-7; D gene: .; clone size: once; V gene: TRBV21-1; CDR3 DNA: TGTGCCAGCAGCAAAGTTTCGCGGGAGGGGTACGAGCAGTACTTC; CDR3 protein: CASSKVSREGYEQYF
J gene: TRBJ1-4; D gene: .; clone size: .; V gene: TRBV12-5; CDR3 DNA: TGTGCTAGTGGTTTCGACCGGGACGGTCCGGTAAAACTGTTTTTT; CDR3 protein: CASGFDRDGPVKLFF
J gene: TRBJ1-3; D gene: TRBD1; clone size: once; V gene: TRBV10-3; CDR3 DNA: TGTGCCATCAGTTGGACAGGGGGCTCTGGAAACACCATATATTTT; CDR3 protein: CAISWTGGSGNTIYF
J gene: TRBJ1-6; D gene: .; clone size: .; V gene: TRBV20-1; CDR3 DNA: TGCAGTGCTAGTCAGGGTTCTAATTCACCCCTCCACTTT; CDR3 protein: CSASQGSNSPLHF